These T cell receptor beta chains were read from a single sample in a study of immune evolution from preneoplasia to lung adenocarcinoma. Data came from immunoSEQ multiplex PCR; TCRdb stores just in-frame clones and leaves some out. The sample yields more than 4,000 clones, 77% seen once. The sample taken for sequencing was FFPE adjacent normal lung tissue. The receptors were sampled from a person between 60 and 80 years old with lung adenocarcinoma. Each CDR3 is given with its conserved first and last residue. The order of the fields is V gene, D gene, clone size, J gene, CDR3 protein, CDR3 DNA. D genes are given only for firm matches. Where a row states a size, it is once, few, many or the class of an expanded clone; other rows omit it.

TRBV7-8	NA	NA	TRBJ1-2	CASSLVGDGYTF	TGTGCCAGCAGCTTAGTCGGGGACGGCTACACCTTC
TRBV2	NA	NA	TRBJ1-2	CASSERITAYTF	TGTGCCAGCAGTGAACGAATAACTGCCTACACCTTC
TRBV14	NA	NA	TRBJ2-7	CASSQDLGQFYEQYF	TGTGCCAGCAGCCAAGATCTTGGACAGTTCTACGAGCAGTACTTC
TRBV28	NA	once	TRBJ1-1	CASSFSGGVTEAFF	TGTGCCAGCAGTTTTTCAGGTGGGGTCACTGAAGCTTTCTTT
TRBV5-1	NA	NA	TRBJ2-1	CASSDHTEQFF	TGCGCCAGCAGCGACCATACTGAGCAGTTCTTC
TRBV28	NA	NA	TRBJ2-1	CASRLRGGGESSYNEQFF	TGTGCCAGCAGACTAAGGGGAGGGGGGGAGAGCTCCTACAATGAGCAGTTCTTC
TRBV5-8	NA	NA	TRBJ2-7	CASSLGTEVTYEQYF	TGTGCCAGCAGCTTGGGGACAGAAGTCACCTACGAGCAGTACTTC
TRBV18	TRBD1	NA	TRBJ2-7	CASSRTGTGGYEQYF	TGTGCCAGCTCACGTACCGGGACAGGGGGTTACGAGCAGTACTTC
TRBV6-5	TRBD1	NA	TRBJ1-5	CASSYTTGEDQPQHF	TGTGCCAGCAGTTACACGACAGGGGAGGATCAGCCCCAGCATTTT
TRBV28	NA	NA	TRBJ2-7	CASGDLEQYF	TGTGCCAGCGGTGACCTGGAGCAGTACTTC
TRBV18	TRBD1	NA	TRBJ2-3	CASSPPGQGDTDTQYF	TGTGCCAGCTCACCCCCGGGACAGGGTGACACAGATACGCAGTATTTT
TRBV27	NA	NA	TRBJ1-4	CASSHPANSEKLFF	TGTGCCAGCAGCCATCCGGCGAACTCGGAAAAACTGTTTTTT
TRBV4-1	NA	NA	TRBJ2-7	CASSQDTLLYEQYF	TGCGCCAGCAGCCAAGATACACTACTCTACGAGCAGTACTTC
TRBV5-4	NA	NA	TRBJ2-5	CASSLVGGDKTQYF	TGTGCCAGCAGCTTGGTGGGGGGTGACAAGACCCAGTACTTC
TRBV7-2	TRBD2	once	TRBJ2-7	CASSTASGGSSYEQYF	TGTGCCAGCAGCACGGCTAGCGGGGGGAGTTCCTACGAGCAGTACTTC
TRBV4-1	NA	NA	TRBJ2-7	CASSQDPGQAADYEQYF	TGCGCCAGCAGCCAAGATCCGGGGCAAGCCGCCGACTACGAGCAGTACTTC
TRBV2	NA	NA	TRBJ1-1	CASSPTVNTEAFF	TGTGCCAGCAGTCCCACGGTAAACACTGAAGCTTTCTTT
TRBV30	TRBD1	NA	TRBJ2-7	CAWNQGQGGSYEQYF	TGTGCCTGGAATCAGGGACAGGGGGGCTCCTACGAGCAGTACTTC
TRBV11-3	TRBD1	once	TRBJ2-2	CASSTDRSPTGELFF	TGTGCCAGCAGCACGGACAGGTCTCCCACCGGGGAGCTGTTTTTT
TRBV25-1	TRBD2	NA	TRBJ2-1	CASSEGTSGRTSYNEQFF	TGTGCCAGCAGTGAGGGGACTAGCGGGAGGACTTCCTACAATGAGCAGTTCTTC
TRBV9	TRBD2	NA	TRBJ2-1	CASSVVGAGEQFF	TGTGCCAGCAGCGTAGTAGGAGCGGGAGAGCAGTTCTTC
TRBV19	TRBD2	NA	TRBJ2-5	CASSPRTSGIETQYF	TGTGCCAGTAGTCCACGGACTAGCGGGATAGAGACCCAGTACTTC
TRBV5-4	TRBD2	NA	TRBJ2-2	CASSLAGANTGELFF	TGTGCCAGCAGCCTAGCGGGAGCAAACACCGGGGAGTTGTTTTTT